This is a list of T cell receptor beta chains from one sample in a study of post-analysis software for immune sequencing data. TCRdb reprocessed the PCR reads via MiXCR and lists one record per CDR3 protein. Found here are a few hundred thousand distinct CDR3 sequences, around 36% of them singletons; the top ten hold around 6%. Sequences were obtained from blood. Source of these receptors: a girl aged 2 to 17 with multiple sclerosis. Each CDR3 is given with its conserved first and last residue. A D gene is named only where the DNA matches it firmly. Clone size is given for some rows only: seen once, a few or many times, or a class if the clone is expanded.

>NA|TRBJ2-2|NA|TRBV11-2
TGTGCCAGCAGCTTTTTTAACACCGGGGAGCTGTTTTTT
CASSFFNTGELFF
>TRBD1|TRBJ1-6|NA|TRBV6-5
TGTGCCAGCAGTTCCCAACCAGGGGGACTGAGGGGACCCCTCCACTTT
CASSSQPGGLRGPLHF
>NA|TRBJ2-3|NA|TRBV5-4
TGTGCCAGCAGCTTGGGGGTGGAAGATACGCAGTATTTT
CASSLGVEDTQYF
>NA|TRBJ1-1|NA|TRBV11-2
TGTGCCAGCAGCTTCCCCCCACGGGTCACTGAAGCTTTCTTT
CASSFPPRVTEAFF
>NA|TRBJ1-2|few|TRBV7-9
TGTGCCAGCAGCTCGAGCAGACACGGGGGAGGCTACACCTTC
CASSSSRHGGGYTF
>NA|TRBJ2-2|NA|TRBV5-1
TGCGCCAGCAGCTTTGTTTCGAACACCGGGGAGCTGTTTTTT
CASSFVSNTGELFF
>TRBD2|TRBJ2-5|NA|TRBV7-6
TGTGCCAGCAGTCATAGCGGGGGGGTTGGAGAGACCCAGTACTTC
CASSHSGGVGETQYF
>NA|TRBJ1-2|few|TRBV7-9
TGTGCCAGCACCGTAGGTAACAGGCGGGATGGCTACACCTTC
CASTVGNRRDGYTF
>TRBD1|TRBJ1-3|NA|TRBV12-3/TRBV12-4
TGTGCCAGCAGTTTGGACAGGGCCAGTGGAAACACCATATATTTT
CASSLDRASGNTIYF
>NA|TRBJ2-1|NA|TRBV7-8
TGTGCCAGCGGCCCCTTGGGGGTCAGACACAATGAGCAGTTCTTC
CASGPLGVRHNEQFF
>NA|TRBJ2-7|NA|TRBV15
TGTGCCACCGAGCAGGGATCCACCTACGAGCAGTACTTC
CATEQGSTYEQYF
>TRBD2|TRBJ2-1|NA|TRBV20-1
TGCAGTGCTAGACCTGGGACGGGGGGGTTCTCCTACAATGAGCAGTTCTTC
CSARPGTGGFSYNEQFF
>TRBD1|TRBJ2-7|NA|TRBV6-5
TGTGCCAGCAGTTACTCCCGGGACAGCTCCTACGAGCAGTACTTC
CASSYSRDSSYEQYF
>TRBD2|TRBJ2-1|NA|TRBV20-1
TGCAGTGCTAGAGATACGCGGGAGAGGAGGGATGAGCAGTTCTTC
CSARDTRERRDEQFF
>NA|TRBJ2-3|few|TRBV6-4
TGTGCCAGCAGGGTACGAGGGAATCCAGATACGCAGTATTTT
CASRVRGNPDTQYF
>NA|TRBJ1-1|NA|TRBV20-1
TGCAGTATCCGGGACGGCGTCACTGAAGCTTTCTTT
CSIRDGVTEAFF
>TRBD1|TRBJ1-2|few|TRBV7-2
TGTGCCAGCAGCTCCGGATGGGACAGGGTAAACTATGGCTACACCTTC
CASSSGWDRVNYGYTF
>TRBD2|TRBJ2-7|NA|TRBV5-1
TGCGCCAGCAGCTTGGAAGGCGGGGGGGCCGAGCAGTACTTC
CASSLEGGGAEQYF
>TRBD1|TRBJ1-5|NA|TRBV20-1
TGCAGTGGTCTGAACCGGGGACAGGGGGACGATCAGCCCCAGCATTTT
CSGLNRGQGDDQPQHF
>NA|TRBJ2-3|NA|TRBV5-1
TGCGCCAGCAGCTTGGCCAAGGCCTCACAGATTAGCACAGATACGCAGTATTTT
CASSLAKASQISTDTQYF
>NA|TRBJ2-7|NA|TRBV4-1
TGCGCCGGCAGCCAGGATGCGGAAATCTACGAGCAGTACTTC
CAGSQDAEIYEQYF
>NA|TRBJ2-5|few|TRBV5-1
TGCGCCAGCAGCCCCCCAGGGTTAGGAGAGACCCAGTACTTC
CASSPPGLGETQYF
>NA|TRBJ2-2|NA|TRBV5-1
TGCGCCAGCAGCCTCGAAGGTAACGCCGGGGAGCTGTTTTTT
CASSLEGNAGELFF
>TRBD1|TRBJ1-2|NA|TRBV12-3/TRBV12-4
TGTGCCAGCAGTTTCTCGGACAGGAACTATGGCTACACCTTC
CASSFSDRNYGYTF
>NA|TRBJ1-1|NA|TRBV12-3/TRBV12-4
TGTGCCAGCAGTTTAGCGGGGGCGCGGTGGCCCACTGAAGCTTTCTTT
CASSLAGARWPTEAFF
>NA|TRBJ1-1|NA|TRBV3-1
TGTGCCAGCACTACCGGGACGGCGAACACTGAAGCTTTCTTT
CASTTGTANTEAFF
>TRBD1|TRBJ1-2|NA|TRBV4-1
TGCGCCAGCAGCCAACCGGACAGGGAAGGCTATGGCTACACCTTC
CASSQPDREGYGYTF
>NA|TRBJ2-1|few|TRBV10-3
TGTGCCATCAGTAGACCAAACGCTCCCAGGGGAGGGGACAATGAGCAGTTCTTC
CAISRPNAPRGGDNEQFF
>NA|TRBJ1-1|NA|TRBV5-6
TGTGCCAGCAGCTTGCAGCAAATCAGGACTGAAGCTTTCTTT
CASSLQQIRTEAFF